Sequencing of this T cell receptor beta chain was carried out in a study of T cell responses to AZD1222 COVID-19 vaccine. General study results and limits: Along spike, vaccine-associated CD4 TCRs were found throughout, with dominance at 160-218 and 743-854.

Method: immunoSEQ multiplex PCR; TCRdb's copy keeps in-frame clones and lacks some. The table has around 91,000 clones, 88% seen once; the top ten hold less than 20%. Remarks on this clone: Its matching antigen is unknown.

V lost 4 bases and J 1 base, leaving 14 bases between the germline ends. Looked up from germline, CDR1 is SGDLS and CDR2 is YYNGEE. The CDR3 runs 15 residues. The sequencing used peripheral blood, collected on day 0 of AZD1222 vaccination. This chain connects TRBV9 to TRBJ1-1; D perhaps matches TRBD1 (5 bases). The TCR sequence derives from an adult in good health. The CDR3 protein is CASSPFWGSNTEAFF. The CDR3 DNA reads as TGTGCCAGCAGCCCATTCTGGGGCTCGAACACTGAAGCTTTCTTT.